This entry concerns a single T cell receptor beta chain. Antigen specificity is unknown. These data originate in a study of blood T cells in healthy people across ages. General study findings and limits: The unknown donor CMV status may have confounded expanded clonotype changes. Older individuals had lower TCR beta diversity per million T cells (the decline was roughly linear). Estimated diversity across one million T cells was deemed an underestimate. Long-lived donors exceeded aged donors in naive CD4+ cells and diversity.

A J-beta primer mix and a sample-barcoded 5' primer were used in a second PCR of roughly 7 to 12 cycles. TCRdb re-called the 5' RACE reads through MiXCR, storing one row per CDR3 protein. The sample lists 1 million or so distinct CDR3 sequences, roughly 45% occurring once. Sequencing was done on a sample of blood. The TCR sequence derives from a woman in her fifties or sixties in good health.

The CDR3 sequence: CASTDLVIADLSYEQYF. The DNA of the CDR3 is TGTGCCAGCACTGACTTGGTTATAGCGGACCTCTCCTACGAGCAGTACTTC. The chain employs TRBV2 and TRBJ2-7; D is perhaps TRBD2 (6 bases). This CDR3 contains 17 residues. The V end lost 7 bases, the J end lost 0 bases, and 22 bases lay between the germline ends. CDR1 is SNHLY, CDR2 FYNNEI, per germline. The whole variable domain, remainder taken from reference TRBV2 and TRBJ2-7, is EPEVTQTPSHQVTQMGQEVILRCVPISNHLYFYWYRQILGQKVEFLVSFYNNEISEKSEIFDDQFSVERPDGSNFTLKIRSTKLEDSAMYFCASTDLVIADLSYEQYFGPGTRLTVT.